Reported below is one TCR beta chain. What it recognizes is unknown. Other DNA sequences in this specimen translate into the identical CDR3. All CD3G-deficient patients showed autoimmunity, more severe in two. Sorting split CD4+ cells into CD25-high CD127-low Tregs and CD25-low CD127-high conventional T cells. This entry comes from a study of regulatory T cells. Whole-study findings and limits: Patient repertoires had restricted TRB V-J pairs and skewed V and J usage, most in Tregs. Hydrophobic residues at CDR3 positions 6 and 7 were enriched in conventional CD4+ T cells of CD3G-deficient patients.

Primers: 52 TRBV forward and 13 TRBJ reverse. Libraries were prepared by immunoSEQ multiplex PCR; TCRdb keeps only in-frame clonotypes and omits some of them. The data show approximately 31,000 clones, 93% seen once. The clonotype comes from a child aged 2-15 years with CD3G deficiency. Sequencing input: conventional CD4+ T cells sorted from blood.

The CDR3 DNA sequence: TGTGCCAGCAGTTTTGGGGGCTCTGGGGCCAACGTCCTGACTTTC. Its protein is CASSFGGSGANVLTF. This chain links TRBV28 with TRBJ2-6; the D call may be TRBD1 or TRBD2 (5 bases each). CDR3 length: 15 residues. V dropped 3 bases and J dropped 0 bases, with 6 bases sitting between them. CDR1 is MDHEN, CDR2 SYDVKM, per germline.